The source of this T cell receptor beta chain is a study of OX40 agonist ivuxolimab in advanced cancers. Looking at the study overall: The patients received ivuxolimab by intravenous route every 2 weeks at 0.01 to 10 mg/kg.

The protocol was immunoSEQ multiplex PCR, while the TCRdb copy is restricted to in-frame clones and leaves out a portion. This sample carries over 65,000 clones, about four fifths of them seen once, and the ten largest clones take roughly 0.8%. In germline, CDR1 is LGHNA, CDR2 YSLEER. Trimming cost V 1 base and J 2 bases; bases outside gene matches: 8. CDR3 length: 17 amino acids. Sequenced material: CD4+ or CD8+ T cells sorted from blood, taken in a trial of the OX40 agonist ivuxolimab. This clonotype was sampled from an adult with an advanced solid tumor such as melanoma, head and neck, liver or kidney cancer. The rearrangement joins TRBV4-3 to TRBJ2-3; 8 bases are a match to TRBD2. The chain's CDR3 is CASSQGLAGSSTDTQYF. CDR3 nucleotides: TGCGCCAGCAGCCAAGGGCTAGCGGGTTCCTCCACAGATACGCAGTATTTT.